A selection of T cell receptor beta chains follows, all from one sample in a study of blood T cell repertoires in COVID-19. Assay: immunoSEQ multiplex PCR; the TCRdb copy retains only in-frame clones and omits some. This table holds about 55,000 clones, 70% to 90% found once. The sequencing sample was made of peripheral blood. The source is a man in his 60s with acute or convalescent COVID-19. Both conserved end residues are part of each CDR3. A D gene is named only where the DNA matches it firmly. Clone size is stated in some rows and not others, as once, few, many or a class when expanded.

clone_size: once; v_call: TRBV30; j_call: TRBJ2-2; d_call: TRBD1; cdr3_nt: TGTGCCTGGAGTGTATTACAGGGGACCGGGGAGCTGTTTTTT; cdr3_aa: CAWSVLQGTGELFF
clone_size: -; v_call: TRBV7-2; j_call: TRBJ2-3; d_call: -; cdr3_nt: TGTGCCAGCAGCCAGTTGTCAGATACGCAGTATTTT; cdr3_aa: CASSQLSDTQYF
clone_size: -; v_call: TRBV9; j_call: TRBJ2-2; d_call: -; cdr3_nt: TGTGCCAGCAGCGTAGTCTGGGAAGCGGGCGCGAACACCGGGGAGCTGTTTTTT; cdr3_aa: CASSVVWEAGANTGELFF
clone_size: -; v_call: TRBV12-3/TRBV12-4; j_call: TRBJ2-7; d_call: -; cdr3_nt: TGTGCCAGCAGTTTGCAGCGCTCCTACGAGCAGTACTTC; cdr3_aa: CASSLQRSYEQYF
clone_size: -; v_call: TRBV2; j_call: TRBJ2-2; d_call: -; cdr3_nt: TGTGCCAGCAGTGAGATACAGTCTCTGCAGAACACCGGGGAGCTGTTTTTT; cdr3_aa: CASSEIQSLQNTGELFF
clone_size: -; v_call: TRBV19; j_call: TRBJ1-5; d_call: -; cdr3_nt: TGTGCCAGTAGTTTGGGGGGAGGGTTGGCCAATCAGCCCCAGCATTTT; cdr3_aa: CASSLGGGLANQPQHF
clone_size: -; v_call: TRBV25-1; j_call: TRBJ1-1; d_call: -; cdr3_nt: TGTGCCAGCTCAAGGACAGTTAACACTGAAGCTTTCTTT; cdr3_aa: CASSRTVNTEAFF
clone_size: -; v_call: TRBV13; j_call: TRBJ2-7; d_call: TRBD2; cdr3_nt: TGTGCCAGCAGCTTGGGGAGGGCTGACTACGAGCAGTACTTC; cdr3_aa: CASSLGRADYEQYF
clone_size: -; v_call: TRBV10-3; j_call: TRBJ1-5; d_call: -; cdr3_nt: TGTGCCATCGGGGGGGTTGGGGGACCTGGCCAGCCCCAGCATTTT; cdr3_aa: CAIGGVGGPGQPQHF
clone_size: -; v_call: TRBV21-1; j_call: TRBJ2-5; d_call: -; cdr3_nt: TGTGCCACCCTAACGTCACAGAAAGAGACCCAGTACTTC; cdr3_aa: CATLTSQKETQYF
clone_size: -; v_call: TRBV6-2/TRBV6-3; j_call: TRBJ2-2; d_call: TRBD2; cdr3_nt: TGTGCCAGCAGCTCGACAAGGCTTACTAGCGGAAGAAACACCGGGGAGCTGTTTTTT; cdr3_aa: CASSSTRLTSGRNTGELFF
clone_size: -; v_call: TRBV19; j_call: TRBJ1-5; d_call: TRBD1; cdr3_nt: TGTGCCAGTAGTGCCCGGGACAGCGCTAGCAATCAGCCCCAGCATTTT; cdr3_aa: CASSARDSASNQPQHF
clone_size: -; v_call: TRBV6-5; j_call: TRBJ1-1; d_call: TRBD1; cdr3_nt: TGTGCCAGCTTGTGGACAGGGAAGGATACTGAAGCTTTCTTT; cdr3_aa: CASLWTGKDTEAFF
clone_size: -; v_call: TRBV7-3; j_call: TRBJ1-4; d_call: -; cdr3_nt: TGTGCCAGCAGCGCCGGACAGAATGAAAAACTGTTTTTT; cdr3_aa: CASSAGQNEKLFF
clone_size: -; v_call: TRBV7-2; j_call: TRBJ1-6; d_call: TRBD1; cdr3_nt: TGTGCCAGCAGCTTACGGACAGGGGAAAATTCACCCCTCCACTTT; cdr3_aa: CASSLRTGENSPLHF
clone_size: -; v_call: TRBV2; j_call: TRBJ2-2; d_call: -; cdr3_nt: TGTGCCAGCAGTGTAATCGGGGGTAACACCGGGGAGCTGTTTTTT; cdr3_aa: CASSVIGGNTGELFF
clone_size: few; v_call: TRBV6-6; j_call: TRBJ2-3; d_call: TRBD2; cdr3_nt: TGTGCCAGCAGGACTAGCGCGGGAGGAGCAGATACGCAGTATTTT; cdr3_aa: CASRTSAGGADTQYF
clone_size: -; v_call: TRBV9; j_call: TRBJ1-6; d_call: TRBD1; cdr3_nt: TGTGCCAGCAGCTTGAGACAGGGGAGTAATTCACCCCTCCACTTT; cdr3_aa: CASSLRQGSNSPLHF
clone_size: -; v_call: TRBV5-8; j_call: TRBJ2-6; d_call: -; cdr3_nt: TGTGCCAGCAGCTGGTATAGATCTGGGGCCAACGTCCTGACTTTC; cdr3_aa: CASSWYRSGANVLTF
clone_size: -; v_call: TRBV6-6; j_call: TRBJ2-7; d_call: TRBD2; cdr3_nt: TGTGCCAGCTTAAGCGGGAGGATAGGGCTCGAGCAGTACTTC; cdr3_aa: CASLSGRIGLEQYF
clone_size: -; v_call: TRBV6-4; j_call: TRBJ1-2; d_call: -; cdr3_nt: TGTGCCAGCAGCCCTACAGAATTCTCCGGCTACACCTTC; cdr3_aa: CASSPTEFSGYTF
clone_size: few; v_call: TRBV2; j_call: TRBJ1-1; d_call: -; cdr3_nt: TGTGCCAGCGGCGACAGACCACCGCCTGAAGCTTTCTTT; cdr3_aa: CASGDRPPPEAFF
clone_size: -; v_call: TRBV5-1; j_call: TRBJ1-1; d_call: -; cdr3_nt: TGCGCCAGCAGCTTGGTCAGGGTGAACACTGAAGCTTTCTTT; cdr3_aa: CASSLVRVNTEAFF
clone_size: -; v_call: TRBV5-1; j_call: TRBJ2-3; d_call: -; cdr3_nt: TGCGCCAGCAGCCTGGGGCCCGGGACAGATACGCAGTATTTT; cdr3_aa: CASSLGPGTDTQYF
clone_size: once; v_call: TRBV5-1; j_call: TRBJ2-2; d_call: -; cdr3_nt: TGCGCCAGCAGCTTGGTAAGCGGATCCACCGGGGAGCTGTTTTTT; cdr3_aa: CASSLVSGSTGELFF
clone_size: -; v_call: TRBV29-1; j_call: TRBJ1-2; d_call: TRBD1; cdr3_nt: TGCAGCGTTGGAGGGACAGGGAATAACTATGGCTACACCTTC; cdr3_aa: CSVGGTGNNYGYTF
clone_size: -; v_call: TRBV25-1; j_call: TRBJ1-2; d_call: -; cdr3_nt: TGTGCCAGCAGTGGCCAGGGATATGGCTACACCTTC; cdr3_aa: CASSGQGYGYTF
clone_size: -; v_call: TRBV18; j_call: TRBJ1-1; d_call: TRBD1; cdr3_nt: TGTGCCAGCTCACCTTCGACAGGGAATGCTGAAGCTTTCTTT; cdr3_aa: CASSPSTGNAEAFF
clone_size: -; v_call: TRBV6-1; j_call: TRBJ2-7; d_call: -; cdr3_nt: TGTGCCAGCAGTGATCCCGCCGGGACGGGGGCCTACGAGCAGTACTTC; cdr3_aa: CASSDPAGTGAYEQYF
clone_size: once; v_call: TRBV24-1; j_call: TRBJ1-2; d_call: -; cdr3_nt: TGTGCCACCAGTGATTTAAGCTCGGGGATCTATGGCTACACCTTC; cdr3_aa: CATSDLSSGIYGYTF
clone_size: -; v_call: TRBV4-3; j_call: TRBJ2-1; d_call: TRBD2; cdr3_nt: TGCGCCAGCAGCGAGACTAGCAAGTGGGACAATGAGCAGTTCTTC; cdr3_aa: CASSETSKWDNEQFF
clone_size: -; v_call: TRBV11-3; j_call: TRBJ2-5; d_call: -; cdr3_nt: TGTGCCAGCAGCTCCGGGACTTTTCAAGAGACCCAGTACTTC; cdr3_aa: CASSSGTFQETQYF